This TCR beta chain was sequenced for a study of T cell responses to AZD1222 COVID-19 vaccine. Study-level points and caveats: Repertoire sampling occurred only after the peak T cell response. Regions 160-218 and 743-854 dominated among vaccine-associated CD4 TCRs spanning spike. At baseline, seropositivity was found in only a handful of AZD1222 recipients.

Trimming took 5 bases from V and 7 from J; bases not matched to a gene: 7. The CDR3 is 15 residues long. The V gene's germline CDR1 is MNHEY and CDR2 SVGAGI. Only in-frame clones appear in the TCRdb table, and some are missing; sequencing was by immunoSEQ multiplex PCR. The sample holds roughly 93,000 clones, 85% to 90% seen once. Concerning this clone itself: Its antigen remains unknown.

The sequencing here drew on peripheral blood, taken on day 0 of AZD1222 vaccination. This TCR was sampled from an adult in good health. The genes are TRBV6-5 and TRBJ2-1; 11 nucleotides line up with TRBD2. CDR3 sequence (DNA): TGTGCCAGCAGTCACAGGACTAGCGGGCTAAATGAGCAGTTCTTC. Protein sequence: CASSHRTSGLNEQFF.